This T cell receptor (beta chain) emerged from a study of molecular identifiers for immune sequencing clone quantification. The wider study: Replicates partitioned RNA from approximately 20,000 or 100,000 naive CD8 cells into five parts, sequencing four.

The CDR3 sequence is 12 residues long. V lost 0 bases, J lost 4 bases, and 4 bases lay in between. The germline CDR1 and CDR2 sequences are SGHVS and FQNEAQ. This clonotype came up many times. TCRdb redid the calling of the PCR reads with MiXCR, one entry per CDR3 protein. The sample has about 640,000 distinct CDR3 sequences, just under 20% seen once. The sequencing sample was made of naive CD8+ T cells from blood, with Jurkat cell RNA spiked in. Subset: FACS-sorted CD8+CD4-CCR7+CD45RA+ naive T cells. V gene TRBV7-8 combines with J gene TRBJ2-7; D call uncertain. The clonotype was recovered from a human donor in good health. Some libraries in this study had Jurkat cell RNA spiked in. CDR3 residues: CASSLALYEQYF. The CDR3 DNA is TGTGCCAGCAGCTTAGCCCTTTACGAGCAGTACTTC. Together with reference TRBV7-8 and TRBJ2-7, the CDR3 gives the full variable domain: GAGVSQSPRYKVAKRGQDVALRCDPISGHVSLFWYQQALGQGPEFLTYFQNEAQLDKSGLPSDRFFAERPEGSVSTLKIQRTQQEDSAVYLCASSLALYEQYFGPGTRLTVT.